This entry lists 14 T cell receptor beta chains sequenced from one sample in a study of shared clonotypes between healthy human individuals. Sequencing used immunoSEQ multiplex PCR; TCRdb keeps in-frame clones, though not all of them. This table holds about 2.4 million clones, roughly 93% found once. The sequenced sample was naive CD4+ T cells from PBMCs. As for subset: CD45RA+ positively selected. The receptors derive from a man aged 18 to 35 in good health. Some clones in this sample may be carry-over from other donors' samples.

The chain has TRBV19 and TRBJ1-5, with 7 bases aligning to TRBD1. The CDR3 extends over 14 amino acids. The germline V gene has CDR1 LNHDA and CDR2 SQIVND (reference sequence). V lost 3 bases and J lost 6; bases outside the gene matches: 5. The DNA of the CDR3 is TGTGCCAGTAGTATGTACAGGGGTGTTCAGCCCCAGCATTTT. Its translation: CASSMYRGVQPQHF.

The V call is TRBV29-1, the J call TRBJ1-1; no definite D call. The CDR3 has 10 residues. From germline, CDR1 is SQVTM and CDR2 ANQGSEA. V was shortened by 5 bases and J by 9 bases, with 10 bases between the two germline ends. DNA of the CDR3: TGCAGCGTTTGGTCGGTCCAAGCTTTCTTT. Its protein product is CSVWSVQAFF.

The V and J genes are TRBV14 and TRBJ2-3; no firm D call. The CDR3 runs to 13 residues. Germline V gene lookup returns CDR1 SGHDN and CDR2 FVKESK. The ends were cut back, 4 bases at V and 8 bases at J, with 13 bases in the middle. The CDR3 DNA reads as TGTGCCAGCAGCCTCGGTGACCACGGTACGCAGTATTTT. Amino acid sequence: CASSLGDHGTQYF. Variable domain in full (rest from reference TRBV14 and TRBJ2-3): EAGVTQFPSHSVIEKGQTVTLRCDPISGHDNLYWYRRVMGKEIKFLLHFVKESKQDESGMPNNRFLAERTGGTYSTLKVQPAELEDSGVYFCASSLGDHGTQYFGPGTRLTVL.

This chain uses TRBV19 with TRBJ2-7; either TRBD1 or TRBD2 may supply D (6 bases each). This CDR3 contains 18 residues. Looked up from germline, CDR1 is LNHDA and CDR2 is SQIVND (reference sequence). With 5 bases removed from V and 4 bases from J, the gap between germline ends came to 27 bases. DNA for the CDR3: TGTGCCAGTAGTCAAAGAAACGTAAAGGGGGGCCCCCTGTACGAGCAGTACTTC. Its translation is CASSQRNVKGGPLYEQYF. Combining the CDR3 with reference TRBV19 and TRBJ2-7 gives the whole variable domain DGGITQSPKYLFRKEGQNVTLSCEQNLNHDAMYWYRQDPGQGLRLIYYSQIVNDFQKGDIAEGYSVSREKKESFPLTVTSAQKNPTAFYLCASSQRNVKGGPLYEQYFGPGTRLTVT.

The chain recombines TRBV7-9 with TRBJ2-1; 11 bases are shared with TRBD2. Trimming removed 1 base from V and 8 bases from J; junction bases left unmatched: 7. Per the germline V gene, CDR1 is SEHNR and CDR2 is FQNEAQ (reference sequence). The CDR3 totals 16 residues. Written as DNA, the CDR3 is TGTGCCAGCAGCTTAGGACTAGCGGGAAATATAGATGAGCAGTTCTTC. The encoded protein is CASSLGLAGNIDEQFF.

The CDR3 DNA sequence: TGCGCCAGCAGCCAAGATAGGAGGCGGCGGGATGAAAAACTGTTTTTT. Residues: CASSQDRRRRDEKLFF. V usage is TRBV4-3 and J usage is TRBJ1-4, with D unclear. The V end lost 0 bases, the J end lost 6 bases, and 14 bases lay between the germline ends. CDR3 length equals 16 residues. The germline V gene encodes CDR1 LGHNA and CDR2 YSLEER.

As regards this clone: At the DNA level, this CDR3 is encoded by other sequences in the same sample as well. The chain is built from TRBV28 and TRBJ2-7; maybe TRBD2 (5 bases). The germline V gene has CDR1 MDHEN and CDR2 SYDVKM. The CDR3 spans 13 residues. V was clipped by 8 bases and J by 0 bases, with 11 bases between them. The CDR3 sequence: CASRRGVSYEQYF. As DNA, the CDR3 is TGTGCCAGCCGCCGGGGTGTCTCCTACGAGCAGTACTTC.

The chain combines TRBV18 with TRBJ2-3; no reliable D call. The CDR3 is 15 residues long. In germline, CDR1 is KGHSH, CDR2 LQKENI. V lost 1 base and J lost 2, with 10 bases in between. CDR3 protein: CASSPLNQDTDTQYF. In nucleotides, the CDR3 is TGTGCCAGCTCACCACTGAACCAGGACACAGATACGCAGTATTTT.

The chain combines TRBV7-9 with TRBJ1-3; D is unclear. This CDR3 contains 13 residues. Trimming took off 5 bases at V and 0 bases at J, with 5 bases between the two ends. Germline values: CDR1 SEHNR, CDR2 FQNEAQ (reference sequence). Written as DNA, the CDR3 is TGTGCCAGCAGCGTCGCCTCTGGAAACACCATATATTTT. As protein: CASSVASGNTIYF. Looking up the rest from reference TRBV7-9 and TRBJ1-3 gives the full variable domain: DTGVSQNPRHKITKRGQNVTFRCDPISEHNRLYWYRQTLGQGPEFLTYFQNEAQLEKSRLLSDRFSAERPKGSFSTLEIQRTEQGDSAMYLCASSVASGNTIYFGEGSWLTVV.

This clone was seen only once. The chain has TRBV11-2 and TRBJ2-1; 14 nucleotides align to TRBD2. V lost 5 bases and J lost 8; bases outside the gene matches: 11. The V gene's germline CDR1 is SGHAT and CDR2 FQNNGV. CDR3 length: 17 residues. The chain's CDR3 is CASSPRPGLAGADEQFF. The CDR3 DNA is TGTGCCAGCAGCCCACGACCGGGACTAGCGGGAGCGGATGAGCAGTTCTTC.

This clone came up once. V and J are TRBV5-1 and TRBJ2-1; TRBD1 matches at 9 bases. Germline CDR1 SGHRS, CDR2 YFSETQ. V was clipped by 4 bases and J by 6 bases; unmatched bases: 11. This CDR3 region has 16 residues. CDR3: CASSAPTGGSGNEQFF. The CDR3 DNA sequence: TGCGCCAGCAGCGCCCCAACAGGGGGCAGTGGCAATGAGCAGTTCTTC.

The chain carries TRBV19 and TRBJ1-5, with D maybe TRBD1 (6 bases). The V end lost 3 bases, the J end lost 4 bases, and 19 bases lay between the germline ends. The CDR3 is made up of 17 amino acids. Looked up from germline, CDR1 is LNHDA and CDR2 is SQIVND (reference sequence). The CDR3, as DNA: TGTGCCAGTAGTATCGCGGGGGGCAGCGGGGTAAATCAGCCCCAGCATTTT. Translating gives CASSIAGGSGVNQPQHF. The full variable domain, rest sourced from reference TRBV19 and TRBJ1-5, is DGGITQSPKYLFRKEGQNVTLSCEQNLNHDAMYWYRQDPGQGLRLIYYSQIVNDFQKGDIAEGYSVSREKKESFPLTVTSAQKNPTAFYLCASSIAGGSGVNQPQHFGDGTRLSIL.

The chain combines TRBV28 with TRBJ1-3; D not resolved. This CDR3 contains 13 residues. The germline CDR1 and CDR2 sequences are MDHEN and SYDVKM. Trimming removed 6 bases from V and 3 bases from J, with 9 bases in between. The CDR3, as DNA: TGTGCCAGCAGAGAAGAAGTTGGAAACACCATATATTTT. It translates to CASREEVGNTIYF. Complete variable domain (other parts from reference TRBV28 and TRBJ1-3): DVKVTQSSRYLVKRTGEKVFLECVQDMDHENMFWYRQDPGLGLRLIYFSYDVKMKEKGDIPEGYSVSREKKERFSLILESASTNQTSMYLCASREEVGNTIYFGEGSWLTVV.

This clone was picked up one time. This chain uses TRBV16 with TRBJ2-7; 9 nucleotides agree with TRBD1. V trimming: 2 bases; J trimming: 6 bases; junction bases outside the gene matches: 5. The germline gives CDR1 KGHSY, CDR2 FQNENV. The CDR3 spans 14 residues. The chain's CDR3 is CASSQPGQGPEQYF. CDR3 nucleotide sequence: TGTGCCAGCAGCCAACCGGGACAGGGTCCCGAGCAGTACTTC.